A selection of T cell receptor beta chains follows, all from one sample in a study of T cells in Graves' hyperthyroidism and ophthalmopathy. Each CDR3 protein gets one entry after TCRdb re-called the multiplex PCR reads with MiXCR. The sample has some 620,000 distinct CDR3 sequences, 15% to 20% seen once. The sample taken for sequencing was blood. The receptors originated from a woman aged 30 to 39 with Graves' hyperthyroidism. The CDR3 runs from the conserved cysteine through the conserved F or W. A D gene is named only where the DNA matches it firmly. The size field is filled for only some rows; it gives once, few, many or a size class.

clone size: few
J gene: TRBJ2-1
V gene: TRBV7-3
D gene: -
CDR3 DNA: TGTGCCAGCAGCTTAAATGTGCTGGGCCCTCACCCCCTGTTCTTC
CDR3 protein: CASSLNVLGPHPLFF

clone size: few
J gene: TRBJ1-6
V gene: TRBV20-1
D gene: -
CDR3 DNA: TGCAGTGCACCAGACCGGGACCGAAAATCAAATTCACCCCTCCACTTT
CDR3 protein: CSAPDRDRKSNSPLHF

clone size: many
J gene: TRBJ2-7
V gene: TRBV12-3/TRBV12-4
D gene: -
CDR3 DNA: TGTGCCACCAGCCTCGAAACAGGTCCCTACGAGCAGTACTTC
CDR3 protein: CATSLETGPYEQYF

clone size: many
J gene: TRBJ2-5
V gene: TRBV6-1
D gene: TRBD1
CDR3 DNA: TGTGCCAGCAGGGGGACAGGGGGAGAGACCCAGTACTTC
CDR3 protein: CASRGTGGETQYF

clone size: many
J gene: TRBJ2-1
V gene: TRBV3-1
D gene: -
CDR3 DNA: TGTGCCAGCAGCCTCCAGGACTCGTCAAATGAGCAGTTCTTC
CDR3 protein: CASSLQDSSNEQFF

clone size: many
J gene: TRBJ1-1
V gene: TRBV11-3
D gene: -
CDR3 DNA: TGTGCCAGCAGCTTAGGCTCTGGAGCGGGGGAGACTGAAGCTTTCTTT
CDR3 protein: CASSLGSGAGETEAFF

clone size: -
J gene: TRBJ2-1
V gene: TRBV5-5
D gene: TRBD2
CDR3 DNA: TGTGCCAGCAGCTTGGCCTTTACTAGCGGTTATTACAATGAGCAGTTCTTC
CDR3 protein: CASSLAFTSGYYNEQFF

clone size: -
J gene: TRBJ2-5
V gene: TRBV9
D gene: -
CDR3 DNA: TGTGCCAGCAGCGCAAGCCGGGACACGGTACTTCAAGAGACCCAGTACTTC
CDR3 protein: CASSASRDTVLQETQYF

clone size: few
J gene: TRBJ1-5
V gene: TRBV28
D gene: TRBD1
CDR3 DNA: TGTGCCAGCAGAACCGGGACAGCATCAAATCAGCCCCAGCATTTT
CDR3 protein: CASRTGTASNQPQHF

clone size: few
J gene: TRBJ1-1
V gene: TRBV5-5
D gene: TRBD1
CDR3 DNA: TGTGCCAGCAGCATTGGACAGGGGGCTCCGTTTACTGAAGCTTTCTTT
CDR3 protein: CASSIGQGAPFTEAFF

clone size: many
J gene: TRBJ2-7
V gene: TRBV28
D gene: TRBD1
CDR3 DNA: TGTGCCAGCAGTTCTGGGACAGCCGGTGGTAAGGAGCAGTACTTC
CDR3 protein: CASSSGTAGGKEQYF

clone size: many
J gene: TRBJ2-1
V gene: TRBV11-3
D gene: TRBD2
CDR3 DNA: TGTGCCAGCAGCCCTAGGACTAGCGGCCCTAGGGATGAGCAGTTCTTC
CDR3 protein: CASSPRTSGPRDEQFF

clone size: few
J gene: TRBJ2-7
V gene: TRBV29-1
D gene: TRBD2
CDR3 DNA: TGCAGCGTTGAAGGAGCTAGCGGGAATTACGAGCAGTACTTC
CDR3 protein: CSVEGASGNYEQYF

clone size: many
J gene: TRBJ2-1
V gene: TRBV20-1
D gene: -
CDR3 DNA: TGCAGTGCTAGAGATCATTCCCGGATCAATGAGCAGTTCTTC
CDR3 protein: CSARDHSRINEQFF

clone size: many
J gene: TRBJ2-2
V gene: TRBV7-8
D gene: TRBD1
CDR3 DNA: TGTGCCAGCAGCTGGACAGGGGACACCGGGGAGCTGTTTTTT
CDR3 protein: CASSWTGDTGELFF

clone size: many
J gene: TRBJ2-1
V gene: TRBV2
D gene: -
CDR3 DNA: TGTGCCAGCAGTGATAGAGTTGAGCAGTTCTTC
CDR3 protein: CASSDRVEQFF

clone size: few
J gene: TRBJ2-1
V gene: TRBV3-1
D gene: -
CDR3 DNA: TGTGCCAGCAGCCAAAGAAGGAGTACGTTTGTGGAGCAGTTCTTC
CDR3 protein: CASSQRRSTFVEQFF

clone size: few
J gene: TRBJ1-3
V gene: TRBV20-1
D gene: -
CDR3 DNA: TGCAGTGCCGACAGGCTAGATGGAAACACCATATATTTT
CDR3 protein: CSADRLDGNTIYF

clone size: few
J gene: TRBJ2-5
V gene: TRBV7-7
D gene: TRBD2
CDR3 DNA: TGTGCTAGCAGCTTAGGGGGACTAGCGGGAGTGAAGGAGACCCAGTACTTC
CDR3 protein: CASSLGGLAGVKETQYF

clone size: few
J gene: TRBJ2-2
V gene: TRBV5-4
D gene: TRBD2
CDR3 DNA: TGTGCCAGCAGCCTGGGACTAGCCGAAACCGGGGAGCTGTTTTTT
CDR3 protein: CASSLGLAETGELFF

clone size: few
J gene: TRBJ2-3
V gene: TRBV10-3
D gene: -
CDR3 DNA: TGTGCCATCAGCACAGGGAACCCAGATACGCAGTATTTT
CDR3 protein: CAISTGNPDTQYF

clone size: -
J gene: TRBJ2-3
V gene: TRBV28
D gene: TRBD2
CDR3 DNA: TGTGCCAGCAGTTTGACTAGCGGGAGGGTTTGGCAGTATTTT
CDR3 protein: CASSLTSGRVWQYF

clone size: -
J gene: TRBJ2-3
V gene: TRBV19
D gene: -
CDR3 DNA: TGTGCCAGTAGTATAGATCTTCCAGATACGCAGTATTTT
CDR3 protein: CASSIDLPDTQYF

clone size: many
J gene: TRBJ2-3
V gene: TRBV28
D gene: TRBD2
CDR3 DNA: TGTGCCAGCAGTTGGGGGACGGGACTAGCAGAGGGCACAGATACGCAGTATTTT
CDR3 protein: CASSWGTGLAEGTDTQYF

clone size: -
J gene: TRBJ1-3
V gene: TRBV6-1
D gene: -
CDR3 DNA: TGTGCCAGCAGCTCGTACTCTGGAAACACCATATATTTT
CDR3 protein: CASSSYSGNTIYF

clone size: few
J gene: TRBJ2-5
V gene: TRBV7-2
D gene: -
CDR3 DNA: TGTGCCAGCAGCTTAATCAAGGCAGAGACCCAGTACTTC
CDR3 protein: CASSLIKAETQYF

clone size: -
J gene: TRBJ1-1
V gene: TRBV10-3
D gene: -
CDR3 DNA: TGTGCCATCAGTGAGTCGGGGGGGGCCACTGAAGCTTTCTTT
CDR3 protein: CAISESGGATEAFF

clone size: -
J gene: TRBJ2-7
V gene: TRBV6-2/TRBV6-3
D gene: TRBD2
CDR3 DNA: TGTGCCAGCAGTATGGGGGGGAATCAGGTTGAATGGCAGTACTTC
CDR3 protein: CASSMGGNQVEWQYF

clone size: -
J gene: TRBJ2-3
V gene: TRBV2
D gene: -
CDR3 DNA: TGTCCCAGCGTGCCGGCGTATTCCGTGGATACGCAGTATTTT
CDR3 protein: CPSVPAYSVDTQYF

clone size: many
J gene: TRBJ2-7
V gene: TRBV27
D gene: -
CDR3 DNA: TGTGCCAGCAGCTCCCTCTCTGCGGTGTTCGAGCAGTACTTC
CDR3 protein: CASSSLSAVFEQYF

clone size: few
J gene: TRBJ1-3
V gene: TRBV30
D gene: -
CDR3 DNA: TGTGCCTGGAGTTTGGTTTTCGGAAACACCATATATTTT
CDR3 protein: CAWSLVFGNTIYF

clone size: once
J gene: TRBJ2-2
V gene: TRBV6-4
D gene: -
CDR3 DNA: TGTGCCAGCAGTTATCTTTCCGGGGAGCTGTTTTTT
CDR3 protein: CASSYLSGELFF

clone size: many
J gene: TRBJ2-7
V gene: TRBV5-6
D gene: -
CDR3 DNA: TGTGCCAGCAGCGATCCGGGACCCTCCTACGAGCAGTACTTC
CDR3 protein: CASSDPGPSYEQYF

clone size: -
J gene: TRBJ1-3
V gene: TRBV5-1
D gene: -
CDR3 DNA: TGCGCCAGCTGGGACACTACTGGAAACACCATATATTTT
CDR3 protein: CASWDTTGNTIYF

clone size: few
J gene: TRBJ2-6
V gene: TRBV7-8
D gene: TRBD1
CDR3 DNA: TGTGCCAGCAGCTTAGCGCCGGGACAGCTTGTAGCTGGGGCCAACGTCCTGACTTTC
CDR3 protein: CASSLAPGQLVAGANVLTF

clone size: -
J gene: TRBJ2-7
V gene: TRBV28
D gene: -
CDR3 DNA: TGTGCCAGCAGTTTTAATCCCGGGACACGCTACGAGCAGTACTTC
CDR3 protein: CASSFNPGTRYEQYF

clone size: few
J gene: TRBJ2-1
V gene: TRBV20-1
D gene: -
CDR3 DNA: TGCAGTGCTGTACCGAGCGCGGGTGAGCAGTTCTTC
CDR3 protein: CSAVPSAGEQFF

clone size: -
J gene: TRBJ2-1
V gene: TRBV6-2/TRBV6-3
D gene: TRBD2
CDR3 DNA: TGTGCCAGCAGTTACGGACGTACTAGCGGGAGGTCCTACAATGAGCAGTTCTTC
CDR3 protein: CASSYGRTSGRSYNEQFF

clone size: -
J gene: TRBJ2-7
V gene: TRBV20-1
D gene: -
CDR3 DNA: TGCAGTGCTGAGGCCGGGACATCACTTTACGAGCAGTACTTC
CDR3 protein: CSAEAGTSLYEQYF

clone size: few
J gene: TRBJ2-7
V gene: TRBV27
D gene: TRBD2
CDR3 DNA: TGTGCCAGCAGCCCCGGACTAGCGGTTGAGCAGTACTTC
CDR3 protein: CASSPGLAVEQYF

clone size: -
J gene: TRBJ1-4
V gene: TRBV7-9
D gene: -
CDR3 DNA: TGTGCCAGCAGCTGGAGGGGCGGGGAGGAAAAACTGTTTTTT
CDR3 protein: CASSWRGGEEKLFF

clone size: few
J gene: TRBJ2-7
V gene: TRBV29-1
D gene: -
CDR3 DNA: TGCAGCGTTGCCGGGACTTTCTACGAGCAGTACTTC
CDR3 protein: CSVAGTFYEQYF

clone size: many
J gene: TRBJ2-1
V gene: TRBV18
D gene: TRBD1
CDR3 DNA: TGTGCCAGCTCAGCGACAGGGGACTCTGAGCAGTTCTTC
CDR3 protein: CASSATGDSEQFF

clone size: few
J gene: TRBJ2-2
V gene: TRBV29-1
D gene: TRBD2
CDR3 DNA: TGCAGCGCATCGGGGCTAGCGGGAGTGTCGGCGAACACCGGGGAGCTGTTTTTT
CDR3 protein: CSASGLAGVSANTGELFF

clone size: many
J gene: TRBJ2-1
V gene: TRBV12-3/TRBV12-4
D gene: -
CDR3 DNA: TGTGCCAGCGGAACAGGGCCTTACAATGAGCAGTTCTTC
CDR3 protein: CASGTGPYNEQFF

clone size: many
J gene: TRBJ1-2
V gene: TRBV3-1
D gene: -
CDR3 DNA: TGTGCCAGCAGCCAAGATAATGCAGGGAATGGCTACACCTTC
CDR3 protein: CASSQDNAGNGYTF

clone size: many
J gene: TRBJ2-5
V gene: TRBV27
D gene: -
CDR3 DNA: TGTGCCAGCAGAAACAGGGTAGAAGAGACCCAGTACTTC
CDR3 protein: CASRNRVEETQYF

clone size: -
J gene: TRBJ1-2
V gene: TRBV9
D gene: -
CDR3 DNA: TGTGCCAGCAGCGGACGAGGGGCCACGGGCCCCTATGGCTACACCTTC
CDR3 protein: CASSGRGATGPYGYTF

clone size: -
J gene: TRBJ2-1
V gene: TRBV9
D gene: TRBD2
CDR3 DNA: TGTGCCAGCAGCCCGCGAGACCCTACTAGCGGAGGATACAATGAGCAGTTCTTC
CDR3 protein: CASSPRDPTSGGYNEQFF

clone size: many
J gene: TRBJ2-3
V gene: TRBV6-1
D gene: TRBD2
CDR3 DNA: TGTGCCAGCAGTAGCGGGAGTTGGATGGCAGATACGCAGTATTTT
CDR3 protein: CASSSGSWMADTQYF